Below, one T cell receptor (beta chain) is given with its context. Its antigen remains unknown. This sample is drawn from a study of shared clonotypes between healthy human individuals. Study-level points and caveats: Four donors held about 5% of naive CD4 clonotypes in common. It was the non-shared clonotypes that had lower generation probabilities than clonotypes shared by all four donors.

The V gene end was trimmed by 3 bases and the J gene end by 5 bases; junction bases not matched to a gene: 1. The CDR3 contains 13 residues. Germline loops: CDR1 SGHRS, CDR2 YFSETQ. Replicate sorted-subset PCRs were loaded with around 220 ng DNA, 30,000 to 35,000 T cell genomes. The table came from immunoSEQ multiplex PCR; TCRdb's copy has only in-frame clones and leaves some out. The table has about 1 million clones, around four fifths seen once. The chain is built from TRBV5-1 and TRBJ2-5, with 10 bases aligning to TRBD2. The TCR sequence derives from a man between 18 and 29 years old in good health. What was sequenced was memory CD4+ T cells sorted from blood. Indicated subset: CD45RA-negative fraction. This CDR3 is CASSSTSGETQYF. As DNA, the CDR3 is TGCGCCAGCAGCTCGACTAGCGGGGAGACCCAGTACTTC.